The next 27 T cell receptor beta chains were all read from a single sample in a study of blood T cell repertoires in COVID-19. Clones were read by immunoSEQ multiplex PCR, and TCRdb kept only the in-frame ones, dropping some. This sample has around 200,000 clones, with approximately 81% found just once. The sequenced material came from peripheral blood. Receptors originate from a woman older than 75 with acute or convalescent COVID-19.

This chain links TRBV27 with TRBJ2-3, with 9 bases aligning to TRBD1. Unmatched junction bases numbered 5, after V lost 3 bases and J lost 4 bases. Germline V gives CDR1 MNHEY, CDR2 SMNVEV (reference sequence). The CDR3 length is 15 residues. The CDR3 DNA reads TGTGCCAGCAGTTTGGAGACAGGGGGACCAGATACGCAGTATTTT. Translating gives CASSLETGGPDTQYF.

This sequence joins TRBV18 and TRBJ2-2; TRBD2 might be the D (5 bases). The V end lost 2 bases, the J end lost 4 bases, and 11 bases lay between the germline ends. Germline V lookup: CDR1 KGHSH, CDR2 LQKENI. CDR3 length: 15 amino acids. In nucleotides, the CDR3 is TGTGCCAGCTCACCAGAGTTGGCGGGCACCGGGGAGCTGTTTTTT. This gives the protein CASSPELAGTGELFF.

In its sample, this clone was seen a few times. V and J are TRBV7-3 and TRBJ2-1, with 12 bases aligning to TRBD1. Germline CDR1 is SGHTA and CDR2 is FQGTGA. The CDR3 loop spans 15 amino acids. With 5 bases clipped from V and 2 bases from J, the junction kept 1 base outside the gene matches. CDR3 bases: TGTGCCAGCAGCCGGGACAGGGGGCCCTACAATGAGCAGTTCTTC. Protein product: CASSRDRGPYNEQFF.

The chain joins TRBV3-1 (or the pseudogene TRBV3-2) to TRBJ1-2, with D perhaps matching TRBD1 (5 bases). Trimming removed 2 bases from V and 2 bases from J, with 9 bases in between. Germline assignment: CDR1 LGHDT and CDR2 YNNKEL (reference sequence). The CDR3 loop spans 14 amino acids. This CDR3 reads CASSQFGGNYGYTF. The CDR3 coding sequence is TGTGCCAGCAGCCAATTCGGGGGGAACTATGGCTACACCTTC.

The table lists this clone with a few counts. J is TRBJ1-1 and V is TRBV7-8; D gene uncertain. The germline V gene encodes CDR1 SGHVS and CDR2 FQNEAQ. This CDR3 region has 17 residues. V dropped 2 bases and J dropped 0 bases, with 16 bases sitting between them. The CDR3 region has the DNA TGTGCCAGCAGCTTATTTGGAGGCCCTGAGATGAACACTGAAGCTTTCTTT. It specifies CASSLFGGPEMNTEAFF.

V usage is TRBV28 and J usage is TRBJ2-7, with 10 positions matching TRBD2. The junction had 23 bases not matched to a gene; V was cut back by 7 bases and J by 2 bases. The CDR3 covers 20 residues. Germline V gives CDR1 MDHEN, CDR2 SYDVKM. The CDR3 DNA sequence: TGTGCCAGCACCCCGGGGCTAGCGGGAGTATTGACCCTTAGGGCCTACGAGCAGTACTTC. Translated: CASTPGLAGVLTLRAYEQYF.

The genes are TRBV5-1 and TRBJ1-3, with D unclear. Trimming cost V 0 bases and J 0 bases, with 4 bases left between them. Germline CDR1 and CDR2: SGHRS and YFSETQ. The CDR3 length is 14 residues. The CDR3 reads CASSLASSGNTIYF. Here the CDR3 DNA reads TGCGCCAGCAGCTTGGCCAGCTCTGGAAACACCATATATTTT. The whole variable domain, remainder taken from reference TRBV5-1 and TRBJ1-3, is KAGVTQTPRYLIKTRGQQVTLSCSPISGHRSVSWYQQTPGQGLQFLFEYFSETQRNKGNFPGRFSGRQFSNSRSEMNVSTLELGDSALYLCASSLASSGNTIYFGEGSWLTVV.

This sequence joins TRBV15 and TRBJ1-1, with 9 bases lining up with TRBD1. Germline lookup yields CDR1 LNHNV and CDR2 YYDKDF (reference sequence). This CDR3 has 15 residues. The trim removed 3 bases at V and 8 bases at J, leaving 10 bases unmatched. CDR3 nucleotides: TGTGCCACCAGCAGCCCGGGACAGGGTGGGTTGGAAGCTTTCTTT. Amino acid sequence: CATSSPGQGGLEAFF.

This clone was seen once. J is TRBJ2-1 and V is TRBV18; D perhaps matches TRBD2 (6 bases). CDR1 is KGHSH and CDR2 is LQKENI in the germline V gene. This CDR3 comprises 16 residues. V lost 6 bases, J lost 3 bases, and 18 bases lay in between. CDR3 protein: CASSPTLARNYNEQFF. For the CDR3, the DNA is TGTGCCAGCTCCCCTACCCTAGCGCGAAACTACAATGAGCAGTTCTTC.

This CDR3 reads CASSSGTGSKNIQYF. The CDR3 DNA reads as TGTGCCAGCAGCTCTGGGACAGGGTCAAAAAACATTCAGTACTTC. This rearrangement joins TRBV7-9 to TRBJ2-4; 9 bases fit TRBD1. Germline CDR1 is SEHNR and CDR2 is FQNEAQ (reference sequence). V dropped 4 bases and J dropped 4; count of bases not matched to a gene: 5. CDR3 length: 15 residues.

The rearrangement uses TRBV30 and TRBJ1-1; no definite D call. CDR1 is GTSNPN and CDR2 is SVGIG in the germline V gene (reference sequence). The CDR3 contains 11 residues. CDR3 region: CALYKLTEAFF. The CDR3 DNA sequence: TGTGCTCTTTATAAGCTCACTGAAGCTTTCTTT. Variable domain in full (rest from reference TRBV30 and TRBJ1-1): SQTIHQWPATLVQPVGSPLSLECTVEGTSNPNLYWYRQAAGRGLQLLFYSVGIGQISSEVPQNLSASRPQDRQFILSSKKLLLSDSGFYLCALYKLTEAFFGQGTRLTVV.

Only one count was recorded for this clone. This chain connects TRBV24-1 to TRBJ2-2, with a weak D call TRBD2 (6 bases). Germline-derived CDR1 and CDR2 are KGHDR and SFDVKD. The V gene lost 3 bases and the J gene lost 2 bases, with 12 bases spanning the gap. This CDR3 region has 16 residues. In DNA, the CDR3 is TGTGCCACCAGTGATCCGGGAGCCCCTAACACCGGGGAGCTGTTTTTT. The encoded protein is CATSDPGAPNTGELFF.

This chain links TRBV11-3 with TRBJ1-2; D possibly corresponds to TRBD1 (5 bases). The CDR3 loop spans 13 amino acids. Germline CDR1 reads SGHNT; CDR2 reads YENEEA. V dropped 3 bases and J dropped 3 bases, with 8 bases sitting between them. CDR3 region: CASSLGEDYGYTF. In nucleotides, the CDR3 is TGTGCCAGCAGCTTGGGGGAGGACTATGGCTACACCTTC.

The J gene is TRBJ1-1, the V gene TRBV10-2, with 9 bases lining up with TRBD1. CDR3 size: 14 residues. The germline CDR1 and CDR2 sequences are WSHSY and SAAADI. V was pared by 8 bases and J by 6 bases, with 10 bases of the junction left unmatched. CDR3 nucleotide sequence: TGCGCCAGCTATAAGGGACAGGGCGTATCTGAAGCTTTCTTT. This sequence encodes CASYKGQGVSEAFF.

V is TRBV7-8 and J is TRBJ2-4, with TRBD2 matching 8 bases. The ends lost 5 bases at V and 0 bases at J; junction bases unmatched: 12. CDR3 length equals 18 residues. Germline lookup yields CDR1 SGHVS and CDR2 FQNEAQ. CDR3 bases: TGTGCCAGCAGCCCCGTGCGGCGGGAGGTACTAGCCAAAAACATTCAGTACTTC. Its translation: CASSPVRREVLAKNIQYF.

This clone was recorded a few times. The gene calls are TRBV9 and TRBJ1-5, with 8 nucleotides matching TRBD1. This CDR3 contains 14 residues. Germline values: CDR1 SGDLS, CDR2 YYNGEE. V lost 3 bases and J lost 5; bases outside the gene matches: 4. The CDR3 nucleotides read TGTGCCAGCAGCGAAACAGGGGGTTATCAGCCCCAGCATTTT. Residues: CASSETGGYQPQHF.

About this clone: A read error may account for a junction end that differs from germline. This sequence joins TRBV7-7 and TRBJ2-5; perhaps TRBD2 as D (5 bases). The CDR3 has 16 residues. The germline V gene encodes CDR1 SSHAT and CDR2 FNYEAQ (reference sequence). CDR3 DNA: TGTGCTAGCAGCTTAAACGGCGGACCCCCCGCGGGGACCCAGTACTTC. Translated: CASSLNGGPPAGTQYF.

This clone was counted a few times. The chain combines TRBV7-9 with TRBJ2-5, with TRBD2 matching over 12 bases. Germline V gene lookup returns CDR1 SEHNR and CDR2 FQNEAQ (reference sequence). Trimming at V came to 5 bases and at J to 5 bases, leaving 12 bases not matched to a gene. CDR3 length: 17 amino acids. The CDR3 bases are TGTGCCAGCAGCGACCTGACTAGCGGGAGATGGCAGGAGACCCAGTACTTC. It translates to CASSDLTSGRWQETQYF. Combining the CDR3 with reference TRBV7-9 and TRBJ2-5 gives the whole variable domain DTGVSQNPRHKITKRGQNVTFRCDPISEHNRLYWYRQTLGQGPEFLTYFQNEAQLEKSRLLSDRFSAERPKGSFSTLEIQRTEQGDSAMYLCASSDLTSGRWQETQYFGPGTRLLVL.

The chain is built from TRBV2 and TRBJ2-7; TRBD2 matches 7 bases. V gave up 6 bases and J gave up 1 base; unmatched junction bases: 6. The germline V gene has CDR1 SNHLY and CDR2 FYNNEI. The CDR3 has 14 residues. The CDR3 nucleotides read TGTGCCAGCAGACTAGCGTATAATTCCTACGAGCAGTACTTC. It codes for CASRLAYNSYEQYF. Full variable domain (remainder filled in from reference TRBV2 and TRBJ2-7): EPEVTQTPSHQVTQMGQEVILRCVPISNHLYFYWYRQILGQKVEFLVSFYNNEISEKSEIFDDQFSVERPDGSNFTLKIRSTKLEDSAMYFCASRLAYNSYEQYFGPGTRLTVT.

V and J are TRBV29-1 and TRBJ1-3; D gene ambiguous. The V gene lost 7 bases and the J gene lost 1 base, with 17 bases spanning the gap. This CDR3 contains 15 residues. CDR1 SQVTM and CDR2 ANQGSEA come from the germline V gene. CDR3 region: CSARGLAGSGNTIYF. CDR3 DNA sequence: TGCAGCGCCCGAGGGTTGGCAGGTTCTGGAAACACCATATATTTT.

The rearrangement links TRBV10-1 to TRBJ2-7; D is ambiguous. The CDR3 covers 15 residues. Germline V gene lookup returns CDR1 WNHNN and CDR2 SYGVQD (reference sequence). Trimming removed 2 bases at V and 4 bases at J, with 15 bases between. CDR3 region: CASSELMTPIYEQYF. DNA for the CDR3: TGCGCCAGCAGTGAGCTCATGACACCAATTTACGAGCAGTACTTC.

The chain carries TRBV7-2 and TRBJ1-1; D perhaps matches TRBD1 (5 bases). This CDR3 is built from 15 residues. CDR1 and CDR2 (germline): SGHTA, FQGNSA. The V and J ends lost 5 bases and 2 bases respectively, with 15 bases between them. The CDR3 sequence: CASSLSGTFNTEAFF. The CDR3 coding sequence is TGTGCCAGCAGCCTTAGTGGGACTTTCAACACTGAAGCTTTCTTT.

The V gene is TRBV28, the J gene TRBJ1-2; D is perhaps TRBD1 (5 bases). Per the germline V gene, CDR1 is MDHEN and CDR2 is SYDVKM. The CDR3 spans 11 residues. V lost 5 bases, J lost 6 bases, and 7 bases lay in between. Here the CDR3 DNA reads TGTGCCAGCAGTAGCAGGGATGGCTACACCTTC. Its protein product is CASSSRDGYTF.

The chain has TRBV7-2 and TRBJ1-2; TRBD1 is a possible D gene (6 bases). Germline V CDR1 and CDR2: SGHTA, FQGNSA. Trimming removed 7 bases at V and 2 bases at J, with 11 bases between. The CDR3 consists of 13 residues. The CDR3 sequence: CASNQGMNYGYTF. The CDR3, as DNA: TGTGCCAGCAACCAGGGGATGAACTATGGCTACACCTTC.

The chain has TRBV3-1 (or the pseudogene TRBV3-2) and TRBJ1-2; 9 bases agree with TRBD1. The germline V gene has CDR1 LGHDT and CDR2 YNNKEL (reference sequence). V gave up 5 bases and J gave up 6 bases; unmatched junction bases: 19. The CDR3 is 18 amino acids. The CDR3 DNA reads as TGTGCCAGCAGCTATTCCGGGACAGGGCTAAAAGTATTTCATGGCTACACCTTC. Its protein product is CASSYSGTGLKVFHGYTF.

This clone has just a few counts. The genes are TRBV12-3 or TRBV12-4 and TRBJ1-1, with D tentatively TRBD1 (6 bases). V lost 3 bases and J lost 10, with 12 bases in between. The CDR3 contains 12 residues. CDR3 sequence reads: CASSLTTGRAFF. CDR3 bases: TGTGCCAGCAGTTTGACCACAGGGCGAGCTTTCTTT.

The chain combines TRBV7-9 with TRBJ2-2; D perhaps matches TRBD1 (5 bases). Trimming cost V 2 bases and J 1 base, with 14 bases left between them. CDR1 SEHNR and CDR2 FQNEAQ come from the germline V gene (reference sequence). This CDR3 has 17 residues. CDR3 DNA: TGTGCCAGCAGCTTATCCTCGCAGGGTCGGAACACCGGGGAGCTGTTTTTT. As protein: CASSLSSQGRNTGELFF.